This T cell receptor beta chain was obtained from a study of cytomegalovirus exposure and HLA in healthy donors. General study points: There were some public TCRs occurring in many donors, but most TCR sequences were rare.

Germline lookup yields CDR1 MNHEY and CDR2 SMNVEV (reference sequence). CDR3 size: 13 residues. Deletions cut 6 bases from V and 10 bases from J, with 15 bases between. Worth noting for this clone: Its target is not known.

The assay was immunoSEQ multiplex PCR, and TCRdb's table has in-frame clones only and misses some. The table records more than 100,000 clones, around nine tenths of them present only once. The clonotype was recovered from a man aged 25 to 40 in good health and CMV-seronegative. Sequenced material: PBMCs. The chain combines TRBV27 with TRBJ2-2, with a weak D call TRBD2 (5 bases). CDR3 coding DNA: TGTGCCAGCAGCTCCGGGGATGGAGTGGAGCTGTTTTTT. This sequence encodes CASSSGDGVELFF.